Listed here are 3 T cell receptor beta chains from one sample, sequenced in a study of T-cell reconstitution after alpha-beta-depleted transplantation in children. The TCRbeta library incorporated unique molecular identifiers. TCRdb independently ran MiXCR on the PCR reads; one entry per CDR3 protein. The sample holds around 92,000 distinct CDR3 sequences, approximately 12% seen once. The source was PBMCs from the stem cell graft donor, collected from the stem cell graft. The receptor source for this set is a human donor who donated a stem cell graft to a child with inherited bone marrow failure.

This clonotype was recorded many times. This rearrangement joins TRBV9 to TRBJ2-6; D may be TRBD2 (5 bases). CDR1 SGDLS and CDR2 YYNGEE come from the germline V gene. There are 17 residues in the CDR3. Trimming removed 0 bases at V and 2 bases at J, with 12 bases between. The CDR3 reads CASSVEGRTPGANVLTF. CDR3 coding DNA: TGTGCCAGCAGCGTAGAAGGCAGGACTCCTGGGGCCAACGTCCTGACTTTC.

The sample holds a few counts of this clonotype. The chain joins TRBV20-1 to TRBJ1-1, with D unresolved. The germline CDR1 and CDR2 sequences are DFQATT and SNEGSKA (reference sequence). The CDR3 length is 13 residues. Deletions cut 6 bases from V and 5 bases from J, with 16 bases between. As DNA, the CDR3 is TGCAGTGCCACCGCCCACCTGGGGACTGAAGCTTTCTTT. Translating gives CSATAHLGTEAFF.

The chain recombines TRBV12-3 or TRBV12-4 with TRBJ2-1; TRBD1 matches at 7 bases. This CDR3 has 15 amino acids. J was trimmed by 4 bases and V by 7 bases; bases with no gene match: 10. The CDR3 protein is CASTTGTAPYNEQFF. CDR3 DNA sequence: TGTGCCAGCACCACTGGGACAGCCCCATACAATGAGCAGTTCTTC.